Listed below are T cell receptor beta chains from one sample, sequenced in a study of T-cell reconstitution after alpha-beta-depleted transplantation in children. From the PCR reads, TCRdb called clonotypes with MiXCR, one entry per CDR3 protein. The data hold fewer than 700,000 distinct CDR3 sequences, with 13% observed a single time. The source was PBMCs, mostly from graft donor cells, collected 360 days after TCRalphabeta/CD19-depleted stem cell transplant. All receptors come from a male patient between 10 and 17 years old who had a stem cell transplant for acute myeloid leukemia, so the T cells may come from the graft donor. The CDR3 runs from the conserved cysteine through the conserved F or W. Fields, in order: J gene, D gene, clone size, V gene, CDR3 protein, CDR3 DNA. D genes are given only for firm matches. Size is stated for part of the rows, as once, few or many counts, or as a class when the clone is expanded.

J gene: TRBJ1-2; D gene: -; clone size: many; V gene: TRBV7-8; CDR3 protein: CASSLSQLAGYTF; CDR3 DNA: TGTGCCAGCAGCTTATCCCAGCTGGCGGGCTACACCTTC
J gene: TRBJ2-2; D gene: -; clone size: many; V gene: TRBV24-1; CDR3 protein: CATSDLGQGSGTGELFF; CDR3 DNA: TGTGCCACCAGTGATTTAGGGCAGGGATCGGGCACCGGGGAGCTGTTTTTT
J gene: TRBJ2-1; D gene: TRBD1; clone size: -; V gene: TRBV7-6; CDR3 protein: CASSLDRTGQNNEQFF; CDR3 DNA: TGTGCCAGCAGCTTAGACCGGACAGGGCAAAACAATGAGCAGTTCTTC
J gene: TRBJ2-7; D gene: -; clone size: -; V gene: TRBV4-3; CDR3 protein: CASSQLRAGGEQYF; CDR3 DNA: TGCGCCAGCAGCCAGCTTCGGGCAGGAGGGGAACAGTACTTC
J gene: TRBJ2-5; D gene: -; clone size: few; V gene: TRBV4-3; CDR3 protein: CASSQDFPGYETQYF; CDR3 DNA: TGCGCCAGCAGCCAAGATTTCCCAGGCTACGAGACCCAGTACTTC
J gene: TRBJ2-7; D gene: -; clone size: -; V gene: TRBV25-1; CDR3 protein: CASSEYRRSPASSYEQYF; CDR3 DNA: TGTGCCAGCAGTGAATACCGCCGCTCCCCAGCGAGCTCCTACGAGCAGTACTTC
J gene: TRBJ2-1; D gene: TRBD2; clone size: -; V gene: TRBV25-1; CDR3 protein: CASTNGPSGSINEQFF; CDR3 DNA: TGTGCCAGCACCAACGGGCCTAGCGGGAGTATAAATGAGCAGTTCTTC
J gene: TRBJ2-7; D gene: TRBD2; clone size: many; V gene: TRBV5-1; CDR3 protein: CANQTGTSSGEQYF; CDR3 DNA: TGCGCCAACCAAACCGGGACTAGCAGCGGCGAGCAGTACTTC
J gene: TRBJ2-3; D gene: -; clone size: many; V gene: TRBV12-3/TRBV12-4; CDR3 protein: CASSSTGLWKSTDTQYF; CDR3 DNA: TGTGCCAGCAGTTCTACTGGACTATGGAAGAGCACAGATACGCAGTATTTT
J gene: TRBJ2-7; D gene: -; clone size: -; V gene: TRBV5-1; CDR3 protein: CASSHPGTHYEQYF; CDR3 DNA: TGCGCCAGCAGCCACCCCGGGACACACTACGAGCAGTACTTC
J gene: TRBJ2-2; D gene: TRBD1; clone size: few; V gene: TRBV15; CDR3 protein: CATSLDRVYTGELFF; CDR3 DNA: TGTGCCACCAGCCTGGACAGGGTTTACACCGGGGAGCTGTTTTTT
J gene: TRBJ2-7; D gene: TRBD2; clone size: few; V gene: TRBV5-1; CDR3 protein: CASSLAGSGVSYEQYF; CDR3 DNA: TGCGCCAGCAGCTTGGCCGGTAGCGGGGTCTCCTACGAGCAGTACTTC
J gene: TRBJ2-7; D gene: -; clone size: few; V gene: TRBV7-2; CDR3 protein: CASSSLALRGQYF; CDR3 DNA: TGTGCCAGCAGCTCACTAGCTTTACGAGGGCAGTACTTC
J gene: TRBJ2-1; D gene: TRBD2; clone size: few; V gene: TRBV5-8; CDR3 protein: CASSRGLAEYNEQFF; CDR3 DNA: TGTGCCAGCAGCCGCGGACTAGCGGAGTACAATGAGCAGTTCTTC
J gene: TRBJ2-7; D gene: -; clone size: -; V gene: TRBV28; CDR3 protein: CASSLGRGVILHPYEQYF; CDR3 DNA: TGTGCCAGCAGTTTAGGGAGGGGGGTAATCCTCCACCCCTACGAGCAGTACTTC
J gene: TRBJ2-3; D gene: -; clone size: -; V gene: TRBV28; CDR3 protein: CASSLFLWGGAGTDTQYF; CDR3 DNA: TGTGCCAGCAGTTTATTCTTGTGGGGCGGGGCGGGCACAGATACGCAGTATTTT
J gene: TRBJ1-6; D gene: TRBD1; clone size: -; V gene: TRBV5-1; CDR3 protein: CASGTGDSPLHF; CDR3 DNA: TGCGCCAGCGGGACAGGGGATTCACCCCTCCACTTT
J gene: TRBJ2-1; D gene: -; clone size: many; V gene: TRBV24-1; CDR3 protein: CATSDLSRFNEQFF; CDR3 DNA: TGTGCCACCAGTGACTTATCCAGGTTCAATGAGCAGTTCTTC
J gene: TRBJ2-5; D gene: -; clone size: -; V gene: TRBV9; CDR3 protein: CALRGRETQYF; CDR3 DNA: TGTGCCCTCCGGGGAAGAGAGACCCAGTACTTC
J gene: TRBJ2-7; D gene: -; clone size: few; V gene: TRBV27; CDR3 protein: CASSPPSPLAYEQYF; CDR3 DNA: TGTGCCAGCAGTCCTCCGTCCCCACTAGCATACGAGCAGTACTTC
J gene: TRBJ2-1; D gene: TRBD2; clone size: -; V gene: TRBV6-5; CDR3 protein: CASSYLSGLASYNEQFF; CDR3 DNA: TGTGCCAGCAGTTATTTGAGCGGACTAGCTTCTTACAATGAGCAGTTCTTC
J gene: TRBJ2-2; D gene: -; clone size: -; V gene: TRBV10-3; CDR3 protein: CAISVTSTLTGELFF; CDR3 DNA: TGTGCCATCAGCGTTACATCGACCTTGACCGGGGAGCTGTTTTTT
J gene: TRBJ2-3; D gene: -; clone size: few; V gene: TRBV5-6; CDR3 protein: CASSLPASRTDTQYF; CDR3 DNA: TGTGCCAGCAGCTTGCCGGCCTCCCGAACAGATACGCAGTATTTT
J gene: TRBJ2-2; D gene: -; clone size: few; V gene: TRBV5-1; CDR3 protein: CASSFIRTMGTGELFF; CDR3 DNA: TGCGCCAGCAGCTTCATCAGGACTATGGGAACCGGGGAGCTGTTTTTT
J gene: TRBJ2-5; D gene: -; clone size: -; V gene: TRBV20-1; CDR3 protein: CSASPHETQYF; CDR3 DNA: TGCAGTGCTAGCCCCCACGAGACCCAGTACTTC
J gene: TRBJ2-5; D gene: -; clone size: many; V gene: TRBV5-1; CDR3 protein: CASSLGPGETQYF; CDR3 DNA: TGTGCCAGCAGCTTAGGCCCCGGGGAGACCCAGTACTTC